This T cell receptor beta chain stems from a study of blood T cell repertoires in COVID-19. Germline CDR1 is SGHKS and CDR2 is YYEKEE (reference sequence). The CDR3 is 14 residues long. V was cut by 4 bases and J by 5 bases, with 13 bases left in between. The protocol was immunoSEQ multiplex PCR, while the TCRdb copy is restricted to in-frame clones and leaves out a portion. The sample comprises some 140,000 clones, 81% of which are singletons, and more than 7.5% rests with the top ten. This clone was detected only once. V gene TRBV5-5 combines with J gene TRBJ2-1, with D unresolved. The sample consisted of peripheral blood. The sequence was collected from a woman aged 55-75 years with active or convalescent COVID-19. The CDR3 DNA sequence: TGTGCCAGCAGCCCTATCGACTCAGACAATGAGCAGTTCTTC. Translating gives CASSPIDSDNEQFF.